This T cell receptor beta chain was sequenced for a study of human T cells and chemical hapten exposure. Study background: Per-sample variation in TCR yield stemmed mainly from small pooled library volume differences.

This clonotype came up many times. Its specificity is unknown. The starting material, unfractionated whole blood, was used for total RNA extraction. Germline CDR1 reads DFQATT; CDR2 reads SNEGSKA (reference sequence). The V end was cut by 6 bases, the J end by 1 base, with 9 bases between. The CDR3 is 12 residues long. Separate cDNA molecules received unique molecular identifiers, which the library attached to them. In the study's own analysis: There were a median of around 100,000 TCRs per sample, with a range from roughly 20,000 to 700,000. One entry per CDR3 protein results from TCRdb running MiXCR on the 5' RACE reads. The V and J calls reflect TCRdb's pipeline rather than the authors' work. The sample shows 120,000 to 150,000 distinct CDR3 sequences, roughly 4.1% of them seen only once. Study-wide results and caveats: The number of TCRs over 1 in 1000 frequency stayed unchanged after DPC.

The rearrangement uses TRBV20-1 and TRBJ2-5; D uncertain. This TCR was recovered from a female donor in good health. The CDR3 sequence is CSAPPGQETQYF. In DNA form, the CDR3 reads TGCAGTGCCCCACCGGGCCAAGAGACCCAGTACTTC.